This T cell receptor beta chain came from a study of blood T cell repertoires in COVID-19. Study-level information: Samples came from the United States, Italy and Spain, spanning acute and convalescent COVID-19. PBMCs, B-cell-depleted T cells, or T cells were the source of the cDNA or gDNA that made up the material.

The CDR3 spans 11 residues. The V and J ends lost 6 bases and 8 bases respectively, with 7 bases between them. Germline V gene sequence: CDR1 MNHEY, CDR2 SMNVEV (reference sequence). Methods used by the authors: Amplification with reference gene primers provided the estimates of nucleated cell counts. Using immunoSEQ multiplex PCR, the repertoire was profiled, and TCRdb retains in-frame clones only, with some absent. The V and J calls and the clone size are those of that table, but D and trimming were determined from the DNA. The data show 270,000 or so clones, roughly 87% seen once. The rearrangement uses TRBV27 and TRBJ1-4; D unclear. This sequence originates from a middle-aged woman who had recovered from COVID-19. Sample: peripheral blood. The CDR3 DNA follows: TGTGCCAGCAGCCCCGGGGAAAAACTGTTTTTT. This encodes CASSPGEKLFF.